This T cell receptor (beta chain) was captured in a study of T cells in Graves' hyperthyroidism and ophthalmopathy. Germline values: CDR1 SGHVS, CDR2 FNYEAQ. V was clipped by 1 base and J by 7 bases, with 11 bases between them. The CDR3 covers 13 residues. This clonotype was recorded at least ten times. Its target is not known. Stable Graves' hyperthyroidism meant no ophthalmopathy progression within 18 months. Diagnoses rested on clinical symptoms, serum thyroxine and TRAb, thyroid ultrasound and orbital computed tomography. Authors of the study amplified TCR beta CDR3 regions from RNA transcripts. A first-round RT-PCR of the TCR CDR3 used the HTBI primer set. Via MiXCR, TCRdb re-called the multiplex PCR reads, giving one row per CDR3 protein. The table records hundreds of thousands of distinct CDR3 sequences, about two fifths of them present only once. Overall study findings and caveats: A median around six months before onset, the model predicted ophthalmopathy. Most expanded thyroid clonotypes above 0.001 recurred in blood.

Material: blood. This receptor was taken from a man aged 18-30 years with Graves' hyperthyroidism. The genes are TRBV7-6 and TRBJ2-7; a weak D match, TRBD2 (5 bases). The CDR3 is CASSLESSGEQYF. For the CDR3, the DNA is TGTGCCAGCAGCTTAGAGTCCTCGGGGGAGCAGTACTTC. The variable domain in full, with the rest retrieved from reference TRBV7-6 and TRBJ2-7, is GAGVSQSPRYKVTKRGQDVALRCDPISGHVSLYWYRQALGQGPEFLTYFNYEAQQDKSGLPNDRFSAERPEGSISTLTIQRTEQRDSAMYRCASSLESSGEQYFGPGTRLTVT.